Shown below are 17 T cell receptor beta chains from a single sample sequenced in a study of blood T cell repertoires in COVID-19. Sequencing used immunoSEQ multiplex PCR; TCRdb keeps in-frame clones, though not all of them. The sample gives approximately 300,000 clones, 75% to 95% of which show up once; about 7% is in the top ten. The sequencing sample was made of peripheral blood. Every receptor here comes from a woman under 40 with COVID-19, enrolled during active disease.

This clone appeared once. The chain is built from TRBV9 and TRBJ2-5; no definite D call. CDR1 is SGDLS and CDR2 is YYNGEE in the germline V gene. Trimming removed 0 bases at V and 1 base at J, with 10 bases between. The CDR3 has 15 residues. As DNA, the CDR3 is TGTGCCAGCAGCGTAGGTCGCAACTCCCAAGAGACCCAGTACTTC. This gives the protein CASSVGRNSQETQYF.

This rearrangement joins TRBV27 to TRBJ2-7; the match to TRBD2 covers 7 bases. CDR1 is MNHEY and CDR2 is SMNVEV in the germline V gene (reference sequence). J gave up 6 bases and V 8 bases, and 7 bases lay outside the gene matches. The CDR3 is made up of 12 amino acids. The CDR3 nucleotides are TGTGCCAGCGGGAGGGCCGTCGGCGAGCAGTACTTC. Its translation: CASGRAVGEQYF.

This clone was detected a few times. The rearrangement links TRBV19 to TRBJ1-5; possible D gene TRBD1, 6 bases. V dropped 5 bases and J dropped 4 bases, with 12 bases sitting between them. Germline V CDR1 and CDR2: LNHDA, SQIVND (reference sequence). The CDR3 has 14 amino acids. The CDR3 is CASSPQGWNQPQHF. The CDR3 DNA is TGTGCCAGTAGTCCACAGGGATGGAATCAGCCCCAGCATTTT.

The chain links TRBV28 to TRBJ2-1; 9 bases are a match to TRBD1. V was clipped by 6 bases and J by 5 bases; unmatched bases: 17. This CDR3 comprises 18 residues. The germline gives CDR1 MDHEN, CDR2 SYDVKM. CDR3 sequence reads: CASRAGTGPVRENNEQFF. The DNA for the CDR3 is TGTGCCAGCAGAGCCGGGACAGGGCCCGTCCGGGAGAACAATGAGCAGTTCTTC.

V is TRBV4-1 and J is TRBJ2-7, with 7 positions matching TRBD2. Germline CDR1 is MGHRA and CDR2 is YSYEKL. The CDR3 spans 14 residues. The V segment lost 8 bases and the J segment 5 bases; nucleotides outside the gene matches: 12. CDR3 loop: CASGPGLRPNEQYF. Here the CDR3 DNA reads TGCGCCAGCGGGCCGGGACTAAGGCCTAACGAGCAGTACTTC.

The chain has TRBV24-1 and TRBJ2-5; TRBD1 agrees at 7 bases. The V gene end was trimmed by 0 bases and the J gene end by 4 bases; junction bases not matched to a gene: 1. The CDR3 extends over 14 amino acids. The germline V gene encodes CDR1 KGHDR and CDR2 SFDVKD. The CDR3 is CATSDLKGAETQYF. CDR3 DNA: TGTGCCACCAGTGATTTGAAGGGGGCAGAGACCCAGTACTTC.

The rearrangement joins TRBV2 to TRBJ1-1; the D gene is possibly TRBD1 (6 bases). Germline V gene sequence: CDR1 SNHLY, CDR2 FYNNEI. The CDR3 length is 13 residues. Trimming left V 5 bases short and J 4 bases short, with 11 bases between. CDR3 DNA: TGTGCCAGCAGTTTACAGGGCGGCACTGAAGCTTTCTTT. Translated: CASSLQGGTEAFF. Combining the CDR3 with reference TRBV2 and TRBJ1-1 gives the whole variable domain EPEVTQTPSHQVTQMGQEVILRCVPISNHLYFYWYRQILGQKVEFLVSFYNNEISEKSEIFDDQFSVERPDGSNFTLKIRSTKLEDSAMYFCASSLQGGTEAFFGQGTRLTVV.

The rearrangement joins TRBV3-1 (or the pseudogene TRBV3-2) to TRBJ1-1, with 8 positions matching TRBD1. CDR3 length: 14 amino acids. V lost 2 bases and J lost 6; bases outside the gene matches: 5. CDR1 is LGHDT and CDR2 is YNNKEL in the germline V gene (reference sequence). This chain's CDR3 is CASSQSGQGPEAFF. The CDR3 nucleotides are TGTGCCAGCAGCCAATCTGGACAGGGCCCTGAAGCTTTCTTT.

The chain joins TRBV29-1 to TRBJ2-3; 7 nucleotides align to TRBD1. The CDR3 runs to 12 residues. The germline CDR1 and CDR2 sequences are SQVTM and ANQGSEA. With V trimmed by 5 bases and J by 6 bases, 5 bases remained unmatched. DNA of the CDR3: TGCAGCGTTCTGACAGGGTCGGATACGCAGTATTTT. Its translation: CSVLTGSDTQYF.

The chain recombines TRBV28 with TRBJ1-5; D is unclear. Germline CDR1 is MDHEN and CDR2 is SYDVKM. Trimming cost V 4 bases and J 2 bases, with 12 bases left between them. The CDR3 has 15 residues. CDR3 DNA sequence: TGTGCCAGCAGTTCTTTCCTTATAGGCAATCAGCCCCAGCATTTT. This sequence encodes CASSSFLIGNQPQHF.

This clone has just a few counts. The chain uses TRBV7-8 and TRBJ1-1; D perhaps matches TRBD1 (5 bases). V lost 5 bases to trimming and J lost 1 base, with 14 bases between them. This CDR3 has 15 residues. Germline values: CDR1 SGHVS, CDR2 FQNEAQ. The CDR3 loop is CASSERGGGNTEAFF. The CDR3 DNA reads TGTGCCAGCAGCGAACGGGGCGGGGGGAACACTGAAGCTTTCTTT. The full variable domain, with the rest looked up from reference TRBV7-8 and TRBJ1-1, is GAGVSQSPRYKVAKRGQDVALRCDPISGHVSLFWYQQALGQGPEFLTYFQNEAQLDKSGLPSDRFFAERPEGSVSTLKIQRTQQEDSAVYLCASSERGGGNTEAFFGQGTRLTVV.

This clone appeared once. The rearrangement links TRBV4-1 to TRBJ2-2; 8 nucleotides match TRBD2. This CDR3 region has 17 residues. With 4 bases clipped from V and 0 bases from J, the junction kept 7 bases outside the gene matches. The V gene's germline CDR1 is MGHRA and CDR2 YSYEKL. The CDR3 nucleotides read TGCGCCAGCAGCCGGCTAACTAGCGGTGCGAACACCGGGGAGCTGTTTTTT. Translation: CASSRLTSGANTGELFF.

In the case of this clone: Additional DNA sequences in this sample encode the identical CDR3. The CDR3 DNA reads TGCGCCAGCAGCTCGGGGAGCACAGATACGCAGTATTTT. Translation gives CASSSGSTDTQYF. The V and J genes are TRBV5-1 and TRBJ2-3; a weak D match, TRBD2 (5 bases). CDR1 is SGHRS and CDR2 is YFSETQ in the germline V gene. V was clipped by 3 bases and J by 0 bases, with 5 bases between them. There are 13 residues in the CDR3.

The rearrangement uses TRBV2 and TRBJ2-5; 7 bases align to TRBD1. The germline gives CDR1 SNHLY, CDR2 FYNNEI. This CDR3 is built from 14 residues. V lost 11 bases, J lost 3 bases, and 12 bases stayed unmatched. The CDR3 region is CAGSPGQKKETQYF. In DNA form, the CDR3 reads TGTGCCGGTAGTCCGGGACAGAAGAAAGAGACCCAGTACTTC.

This chain connects TRBV20-1 to TRBJ1-2; D gene uncertain. The germline CDR1 and CDR2 sequences are DFQATT and SNEGSKA (reference sequence). V shed 3 bases and J shed 2 bases, with 10 bases lying between them. This CDR3 comprises 13 residues. The CDR3 here is CSASNWQNYGYTF. The CDR3 bases are TGCAGTGCTAGTAATTGGCAGAACTATGGCTACACCTTC.

In nucleotides, the CDR3 is TGTGCCAGCAGCCCCGGGACAGGCCTCAGCGGGGAAAAACTGTTTTTT. It is translated as CASSPGTGLSGEKLFF. This chain connects TRBV11-2 to TRBJ1-4, with TRBD1 matching over 8 bases. Trimming took 5 bases from V and 8 from J; bases not matched to a gene: 13. Germline V lookup: CDR1 SGHAT, CDR2 FQNNGV. The length of the CDR3 is 16 residues.

The rearrangement links TRBV10-3 to TRBJ1-1, with TRBD1 as a possible D gene (5 bases). V shed 4 bases and J shed 0 bases, with 12 bases lying between them. CDR1 and CDR2 from the germline V gene are ENHRY and SYGVKD. The CDR3 is made up of 15 amino acids. In nucleotides, the CDR3 is TGTGCCATCAGTGTCGGGGGGATCATGAACACTGAAGCTTTCTTT. Protein: CAISVGGIMNTEAFF.